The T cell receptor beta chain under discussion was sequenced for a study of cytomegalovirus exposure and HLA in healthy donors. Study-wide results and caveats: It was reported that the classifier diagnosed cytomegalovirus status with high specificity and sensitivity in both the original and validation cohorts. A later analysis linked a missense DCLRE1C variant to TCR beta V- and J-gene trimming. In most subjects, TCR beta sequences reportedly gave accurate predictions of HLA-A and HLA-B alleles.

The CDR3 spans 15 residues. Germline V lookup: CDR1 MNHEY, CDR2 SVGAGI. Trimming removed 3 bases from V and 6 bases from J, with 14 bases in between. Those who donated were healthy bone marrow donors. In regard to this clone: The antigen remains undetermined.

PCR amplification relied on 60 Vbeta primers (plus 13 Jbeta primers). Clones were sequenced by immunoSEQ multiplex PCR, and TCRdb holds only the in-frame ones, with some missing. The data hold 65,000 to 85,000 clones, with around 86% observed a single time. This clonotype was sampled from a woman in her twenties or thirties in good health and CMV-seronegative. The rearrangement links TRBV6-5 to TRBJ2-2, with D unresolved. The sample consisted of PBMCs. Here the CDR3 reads CASSYRRSLAGELFF. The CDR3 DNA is TGTGCCAGCAGTTATCGTCGGTCTCTAGCCGGGGAGCTGTTTTTT.